This TCR beta chain came from a study of OX40 agonist ivuxolimab in advanced cancers. Whole-study context: An anti-OX40 (CD134) antibody with agonistic activity, ivuxolimab, was administered to patients. The study, taken as a whole, reports: CD4+ and CD8+ blood T cells expanded clonally by week 6 at 0.1 to 3.0 mg/kg.

Germline CDR1 and CDR2: SGHNT and YENEEA. V gave up 6 bases and J gave up 0 bases; unmatched junction bases: 7. The CDR3 contains 16 residues. Worth noting for this clone: Its matching antigen is unknown.

Here immunoSEQ multiplex PCR was the method, and the copy in TCRdb shows in-frame clones only, minus some. The repertoire holds around 93,000 clones, with 85% to 90% as singletons. This TCR came from an adult with an advanced solid tumor such as melanoma, head and neck, liver or kidney cancer. This material consisted of CD4+ or CD8+ T cells sorted from blood, taken in a trial of the OX40 agonist ivuxolimab. The chain recombines TRBV11-3 with TRBJ2-1; 8 nucleotides match TRBD2. The CDR3 spells CASSLSGASSYNEQFF. CDR3 DNA: TGTGCCAGCAGTCTTAGCGGGGCTAGCTCCTACAATGAGCAGTTCTTC.